This T cell receptor (beta chain) derives from a study of cytomegalovirus exposure and HLA in healthy donors (dated by TCRdb to 2017 to 2019). A note on the overall study: According to an earlier analysis of 550 to 700 of the donors, about 190 million T cells yielded roughly 100 million unique TCR beta sequences and roughly 280 Gb of sequence data. About five DR-DQ haplotypes were handled as single units for association and clustering because linkage in the cohort was strong. The T cell repertoires of some 700 subjects were profiled by immunosequencing and related to cytomegalovirus serostatus. Donor age, sex, ethnicity and CMV serostatus were collected together with the repertoire data. The study combined high-throughput TCR immunosequencing, statistical association of individual TCRs with disease status, and machine learning to predict cytomegalovirus infection status. On average, approximately 250,000 unique TCR beta nucleotide sequences were sequenced per donor among some 430 genotyped donors of the cohort, with approximately 18% of those sequences being non-productive. In a later analysis, previously published TCR beta repertoires from 500 to 750 donors were re-analyzed and high-resolution HLA genotyping was added so that TCR occurrence patterns could be studied. An early release covering some 640 HLA-typed donors comprised roughly 300 gigabases of sequencing data and 85 million or so unique TCR sequences. Rather than using new phenotypic data, the later analysis identified candidate immune exposures from TCR beta sequences and from how often those sequences occurred across donors. The number of typed donors differed by locus: roughly 620-640 for A, B, C, DRB1 and DQB1; 522 for DQA1; approximately 610 for DPA1; and some 470 for DPB1. Of the 300 to 450 genotyped donors, about 80% fell in the genetic ancestry cluster associated with self-reported Caucasian donors. An earlier analysis of around 580 of the donors used high-throughput TCR beta sequencing to judge whether each TCR beta V gene segment behaved as functional or pseudogenic. Both class I and class II loci were covered by HLA typing, at four-digit resolution. All discovery cohort repertoires had been generated on a single sequencing platform. A separate validation cohort of roughly 120 different subjects was used in addition to the 666-subject first cohort. The study aimed to test whether signatures of past pathogen exposure could be identified by cataloging public T cell receptors. A later genetic analysis took genome-wide SNP genotypes for about 65% of the roughly 670 donors and used that subset as a discovery cohort. Study-wide conclusions, independent of this receptor: In the study, 150 to 200 TCR beta chains were listed as associated with cytomegalovirus. A group of highly shared sequence variants was considered likely to be a technical artifact of the sequencing pipeline. The earlier analysis of approximately 540 of the donors excluded roughly 16 rarely observed V segments, including chromosome 9 orphons, because counts were too low. Because the 87-base-pair reads could not distinguish some IMGT-functional V segments, including TRBV6-2 and TRBV6-3, those segments were excluded. A later analysis found that TCR association rates varied across HLA loci, with DRB1 alleles showing the most associated TCRs and HLA-C alleles the fewest. When HLA alleles, especially DR and DQ, strongly co-occurred, attributing TCR associations to individual alleles was difficult. The presence/absence analyses assumed that sequencing depth was roughly uniform across donors, and that assumption may not be true. In vitro tests confirmed that a few of the cytomegalovirus-associated TCR beta chains recognize cytomegalovirus antigens. According to a later analysis, most CMV-associated TCR beta chains appeared to be HLA-restricted, and the HLA associations seemed to be driven largely by CMV exposure. The classifier was reported to diagnose cytomegalovirus status with high specificity and sensitivity in both the original cohort and the validation cohort. Because HLA typing was unavailable for some donors at each locus, only the typed subset was used in association tests. Correlated functional status among segregating V segments might be attributable to linkage disequilibrium, but an unknown experimental factor could not be ruled out. V-gene and J-gene trimming of TCR beta chains was associated with a missense DCLRE1C variant in a later genetic analysis, and the association was replicated in an independent cohort. A later analysis found that HLA-associated TCR beta chains were more clonally expanded and had lower generation probabilities than equally common non-associated chains. While some public TCRs were present in many individuals, most TCR sequences turned up only very rarely across donors. Specific HLA alleles were associated with roughly 17,000 TCR beta sequences at a false discovery rate of 0.05 in a later analysis. For the cohort, immune exposure information was limited to CMV serostatus. The authors suggested that the approach could potentially be extended to other disease states and immunological phenotypes. Compared with the approximately 670-donor mean, donors in an Asian-associated ancestry cluster had fewer N-insertions in productive TCRs, according to a later genetic analysis. In an earlier analysis of 587 of the donors, most TCR beta V segments appeared in productive rearrangements about 87% or about 30% of the time, broadly matching IMGT annotations. This cohort had only TCR beta chains sequenced, and the lack of alpha or paired-chain data limited which features could be detected. A further reported finding was that TCR beta sequences accurately predicted the HLA-A and HLA-B alleles for most subjects in the first cohort. According to a later analysis, parvovirus B19, influenza, CMV and Epstein-Barr virus appeared linked to several top co-occurrence clusters.

As to this clone: Its antigen remains undetermined. Base qualities are not provided; no much larger clone lies one nucleotide away.

In total, 666 healthy bone marrow donors made up the cohort. At the time of sampling, all cohort members were nominally healthy, though unrecorded immune exposures were likely present. The donor was CMV seropositive and was included in the group of around 300 seropositive cohort members. A peripheral blood sample was collected from each donor, and TCR beta sequencing was performed on peripheral blood mononuclear cells. Genomic DNA was extracted from the blood cell samples with the Qiagen DNeasy Blood Extraction Kit. Receptor libraries were prepared by the immunoSEQ multiplex PCR assay. The multiplex PCR relied on a mix of 60 forward primers for TCR Vbeta segments and 13 reverse primers for TCR Jbeta segments. The CDR3 region of rearranged TCR beta genes was amplified from genomic DNA with a multiplex PCR assay. On the Illumina HiSeq System, the amplified TCR beta libraries were sequenced as 87-base-pair reads. The study's own analysis went as follows. A later analysis tallied tens of millions of unique TCR beta chains across the roughly 610 repertoires, and approximately 9.9 million of those chains were shared by two or more donors. Raw reads were error-corrected and collapsed into unique sequences with a nearest-neighbor algorithm that merged closely related sequences to remove PCR and sequencing errors. CDR3 sequences were aligned to IMGT reference sequences to assign V, D and J gene segments. For a sequence to be retained, a match of at least six nucleotides to both a V gene segment and a J gene segment was required. A rearrangement counted as productive if the CDR3 had no stop codons and remained in frame with V and J, and every other rearrangement counted as non-productive. Following IMGT convention, CDR3 was defined as the stretch from the second conserved V-encoded cysteine up to the conserved J-encoded phenylalanine. The earlier analysis of fewer than 700 of the donors excluded sequences that lacked an unambiguous match to a single V gene segment. An earlier analysis of some 610 of the donors called V segments functional above 56.7% productive rearrangements and segregating when the between-donor standard deviation exceeded 5%. To diagnose cytomegalovirus status from the catalog of TCR beta chain sequences, a statistical classification framework was built. In a later analysis, V and J genes were assigned by comparing TCR nucleotide sequences against IMGT/GENE-DB human TR gene sequences. A later analysis assigned CDR3 sequences and most-parsimonious VDJ recombination scenarios with the TCRdist pipeline. In a later analysis, every TCR beta chain was defined by the combination of its CDR3 amino acid sequence and its V-gene family, and reads without a unique V-gene family were dropped. A later analysis removed 550 to 700 highly shared, low-generation-probability nucleotide sequences to deal with suspected cross-contamination and a sequencing artifact. In a later analysis, a clonal expansion index for each public chain was calculated from normalized within-repertoire ranks of inferred template counts. In a later analysis, generation probabilities were computed with a VDJ recombination model fitted to out-of-frame rearrangements, and the resulting probabilities were checked against IGoR. In a later analysis, TCR-TCR, TCR-HLA and TCR-CMV co-occurrence was scored with hypergeometric tests, and a repertoire-size bias correction was applied to TCR pairs. In a later analysis, false discovery rates were estimated by permuting HLA or CMV assignments 20 times. In a later analysis, co-occurring TCRs were grouped using DBSCAN, and TCRdist sequence similarity was added for clustering within HLA-allele-positive subsets. Repertoires with fewer than 30,000 or more than 120,000 public chains, plus five repertoires with anomalous nucleotide sharing, were excluded from co-occurrence clustering. Held by TCRdb, this immuneACCESS table contains in-frame sequences only and omits some clones. Under half of the omission traces to an unresolved V gene where checked; the cause of the rest is unknown. V and J calls and clone size are copied from that table; D and trimming were computed from the DNA. This sample is represented by nearly 200,000 clones; 70% to 80% of them were singletons. Around 0.38% of the sample rests with the top ten.

The CDR3 sequence holds 16 residues, the cysteine and phenylalanine included. This entry keeps only the CDR3 DNA: 48 bases, framed from base 1. Per the germline V gene, SGDLS is the CDR1 and YYNGEE is the CDR2. The V and J ends are trimmed by 0 bases and 3 bases, leaving 13 bases between them. This TCR was sampled from a male donor in good health and CMV-seropositive. The sequencing input was PBMCs. Recombination linked TRBV9 to TRBJ2-1; the D segment cannot be called with confidence. The DNA sequence is TGTGCCAGCAGCGTAGGTAGAGCGAACATCTACAATGAGCAGTTCTTC. Its protein is CASSVGRANIYNEQFF. Supplemented by the reference TRBV9 and TRBJ2-1 proteins around the CDR3, the complete variable domain is DSGVTQTPKHLITATGQRVTLRCSPRSGDLSVYWYQQSLDQGLQFLIQYYNGEERAKGNILERFSAQQFPDLHSELNLSSLELGDSALYFCASSVGRANIYNEQFFGPGTRLTVL.